This TCR beta chain emerged from a study of graft-versus-host responses after intestinal transplantation. Germline V lookup: CDR1 MNHEY, CDR2 SMNVEV (reference sequence). This CDR3 contains 18 residues. V lost 4 bases to trimming and J lost 8 bases, with 26 bases between them. Clones were read by immunoSEQ multiplex PCR, and TCRdb kept only the in-frame ones, dropping some. The sample yields 95,000 to 130,000 clones, 90% seen once. As concerns this clone: Its target is unknown.

This clonotype originated in a human donor who received an intestinal transplant. This sample comprised unstimulated CD4+ T cells sorted from spleen or lymph node cells, obtained before intestinal transplant. The J gene is TRBJ1-4, the V gene TRBV27; D is possibly TRBD1 (5 bases). The CDR3 protein is CASSYPTAETVREEKLFF. CDR3 DNA sequence: TGTGCCAGCAGTTATCCGACAGCGGAGACAGTCCGGGAGGAAAAACTGTTTTTT.